This T cell receptor beta chain was obtained from a study of T cells in Graves' hyperthyroidism and ophthalmopathy. Amplified regions were TCR beta CDR3 sequences from RNA transcripts. The HTBI set primed first-round TCR CDR3 RT-PCR. Via MiXCR, TCRdb re-called the multiplex PCR reads, giving one row per CDR3 protein. This sample has about 560,000 distinct CDR3 sequences; approximately 14% occur once, and the top ten carry approximately 7.4%. The V segment lost 1 base and the J segment 2 bases; nucleotides outside the gene matches: 5. Germline loops: CDR1 MNHEY, CDR2 SMNVEV (reference sequence). The CDR3 is 16 residues long. This clonotype was found many times.

This sequence originates from a woman younger than 45 with Graves' hyperthyroidism. V usage is TRBV27 and J usage is TRBJ2-3, with 8 bases fitting TRBD2. The sequenced sample consisted of blood. The CDR3 protein is CASSLYSGAVTDTQYF. The DNA of the CDR3 is TGTGCCAGCAGTTTATATAGCGGGGCCGTCACAGATACGCAGTATTTT.